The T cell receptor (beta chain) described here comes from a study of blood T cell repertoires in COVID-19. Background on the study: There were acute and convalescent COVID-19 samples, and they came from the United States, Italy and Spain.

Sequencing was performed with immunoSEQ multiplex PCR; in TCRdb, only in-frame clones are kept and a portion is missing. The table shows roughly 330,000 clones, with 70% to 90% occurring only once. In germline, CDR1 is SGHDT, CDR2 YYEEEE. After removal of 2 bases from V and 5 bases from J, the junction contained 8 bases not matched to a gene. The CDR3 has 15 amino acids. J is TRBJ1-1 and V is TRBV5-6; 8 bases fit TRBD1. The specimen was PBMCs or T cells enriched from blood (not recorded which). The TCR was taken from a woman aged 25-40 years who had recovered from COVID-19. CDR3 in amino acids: CASSFGGTGRTEAFF. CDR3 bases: TGTGCCAGCAGCTTCGGTGGGACAGGTCGTACTGAAGCTTTCTTT.